The clone carrying this T cell receptor beta chain came up many times. The target antigen is unknown. The source of the sample is a study of early T cells in non-severe SARS-CoV-2 infection. In the study overall: The chains were unpaired, and the sequenced material was bulk RNA from unsorted whole blood. Study results and limitations: Matching with VDJdb favored anti-spike CD8 responses (missing private and CD4 specificities).

The germline gives CDR1 LGHNA, CDR2 YSLEER. The length of the CDR3 is 18 residues. V was clipped by 2 bases and J by 0 bases, with 17 bases between them. Researchers tagged individual cDNA molecules with unique molecular identifiers. TCRdb re-derived calls from the 5' RACE reads in MiXCR, one entry per CDR3 protein. Of about 69,000 distinct CDR3 sequences listed, about 10% are singletons. This chain connects TRBV4-3 to TRBJ2-1; perhaps D is TRBD1 or TRBD2 (5 bases each). Sequencing was carried out using whole blood. The receptor's source is an adult who was a healthcare worker with PCR-confirmed SARS-CoV-2 infection or an uninfected control (not recorded which). As DNA, the CDR3 is TGCGCCAGCAGCCAACTATCTCGGGGCTCTAGCTCCTACAATGAGCAGTTCTTC. The encoded protein is CASSQLSRGSSSYNEQFF.